The present entry profiles one T cell receptor beta chain with its context. Each gene name is a mouse one. The CDR3 end is not reached by the read, which stops 1 residue before it; the germline J gene fills it in. The sample is drawn from a study of tissue T cells after allogeneic stem cell transplantation. TCRbeta CDR3 was sequenced at survey depth with template counts. The data were produced by immunoSEQ multiplex PCR, yet TCRdb's version contains in-frame clones alone and is incomplete. The sample lists thousands of clones, 40% to 55% occurring once. CDR3 size: 14 residues. Germline CDR1 LGHNA, CDR2 YNLKQL (reference sequence). V dropped 0 bases and J dropped 2 bases, with 6 bases sitting between them. Time point in this sample: mouse harvest day 7 after allogeneic transplant. Tail vein injection delivered 10^7 T-cell-depleted bone marrow cells and 10^6 splenic CD5+ T cells. Mice had MHC-mismatched B6 into BALB/c GVHD, sampled day 7 or 14.

The chain recombines TRBV5 with TRBJ2-5; D is possibly TRBD2 (5 bases). The sequence was obtained from a female BALB/c mouse given C57BL/6 T cells with graft-versus-host disease after an allogeneic hematopoietic cell transplant. The sample consisted of gut tissue. The CDR3 bases that were read are TGTGCCAGCAGCCAAGACTGGGTCCAAGACACCCAGTAC. Residues: CASSQDWVQDTQY. The full CDR3 protein is CASSQDWVQDTQYF.